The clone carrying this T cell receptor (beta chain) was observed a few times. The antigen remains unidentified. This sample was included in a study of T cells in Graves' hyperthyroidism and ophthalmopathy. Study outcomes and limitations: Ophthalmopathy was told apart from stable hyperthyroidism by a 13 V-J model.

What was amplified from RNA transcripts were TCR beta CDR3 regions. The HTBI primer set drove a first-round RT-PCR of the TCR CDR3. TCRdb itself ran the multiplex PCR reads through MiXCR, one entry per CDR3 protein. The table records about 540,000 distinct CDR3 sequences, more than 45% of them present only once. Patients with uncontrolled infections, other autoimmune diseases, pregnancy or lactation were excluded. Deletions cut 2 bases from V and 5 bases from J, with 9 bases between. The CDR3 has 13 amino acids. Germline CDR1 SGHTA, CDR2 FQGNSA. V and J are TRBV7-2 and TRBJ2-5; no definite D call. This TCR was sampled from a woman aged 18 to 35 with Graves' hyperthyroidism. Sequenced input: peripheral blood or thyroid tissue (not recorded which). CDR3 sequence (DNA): TGTGCCAGCAGCTTATACAGTCGGGAGACCCAGTACTTC. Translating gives CASSLYSRETQYF.